The 24 T cell receptor beta chains reported below all come from one sample, sequenced in a study of CD8 T cells in ankylosing spondylitis. Via MiXCR, TCRdb re-called the 5' RACE reads, giving one row per CDR3 protein. This table holds around 120,000 distinct CDR3 sequences, 7% to 10% found once. Sequenced: blood, either unsorted or a sorted T cell fraction (not recorded which). The source is a male donor with ankylosing spondylitis or in good health (not recorded which).

This clonotype was seen a few times. V is TRBV7-2 and J is TRBJ1-6; possibly TRBD1 for D (5 bases). The CDR3 is 15 amino acids. The germline V and J ends were trimmed by 2 bases and 6 bases, with 11 bases remaining between them. Germline assignment: CDR1 SGHTA and CDR2 FQGNSA. DNA of the CDR3: TGTGCCAGCAGCTTAAGGAGGGACCTTAATTCACCCCTCCACTTT. Amino acids: CASSLRRDLNSPLHF.

This clonotype was seen at least ten times. CDR3 residues: CASSQFTSGEQFF. CDR3 coding DNA: TGTGCCAGCAGCCAATTTACTAGCGGGGAGCAGTTCTTC. This chain joins TRBV3-1 and TRBJ2-1, with 9 bases matching TRBD2. The CDR3 runs to 13 residues. Germline loops: CDR1 LGHDT, CDR2 YNNKEL (reference sequence). Trimming removed 2 bases from V and 10 bases from J; junction bases left unmatched: 3.

This clonotype was seen repeatedly, ten times or more. V gene TRBV5-1 combines with J gene TRBJ2-4; D remains ambiguous. This CDR3 is 15 amino acids long. With 6 bases removed from V and 2 bases from J, the gap between germline ends came to 15 bases. Per germline, CDR1 SGHRS and CDR2 YFSETQ. The CDR3 region is CASTLGATPKNIQYF. For the CDR3, the DNA is TGCGCCAGCACCCTAGGAGCAACCCCCAAAAACATTCAGTACTTC.

The chain combines TRBV12-3 or TRBV12-4 with TRBJ1-3; TRBD1 aligns across 7 bases. The J segment lost 2 bases and the V segment lost 6 bases, leaving 10 bases of the junction unmatched. CDR3 length equals 16 residues. The CDR3 protein is CASSRTGIQPGNTIYF. The CDR3 DNA reads as TGTGCCAGCAGCCGGACAGGAATACAACCTGGAAACACCATATATTTT.

This clonotype was counted only a few times. The chain employs TRBV7-6 and TRBJ2-3; 9 nucleotides match TRBD2. J was trimmed by 5 bases and V by 1 base; bases with no gene match: 7. The length of the CDR3 is 16 residues. Germline V gene sequence: CDR1 SGHVS, CDR2 FNYEAQ. The DNA for the CDR3 is TGTGCCAGCAGCTTAGTTGCGGGAGGGCCGAGAGATACGCAGTATTTT. It specifies CASSLVAGGPRDTQYF.

This clonotype was seen many times. The rearrangement links TRBV5-1 to TRBJ2-2; D is perhaps TRBD1 (6 bases). The CDR3 is 15 amino acids. Trimming took off 2 bases at V and 6 bases at J, with 14 bases between the two ends. CDR1 and CDR2 from the germline V gene are SGHRS and YFSETQ. In DNA form, the CDR3 reads TGCGCCAGCAGCTTAAACAGACAGGTGTCCGGGGAGCTGTTTTTT. Amino acid sequence: CASSLNRQVSGELFF.

The sample holds many counts of this clonotype. The chain joins TRBV12-3 or TRBV12-4 to TRBJ2-5; 13 bases agree with TRBD2. The V and J ends lost 3 bases and 2 bases, in that order; junction bases with no gene match: 6. The length of the CDR3 is 17 residues. The CDR3 reads CASSFVGTSGKQETQYF. For the CDR3, the DNA is TGTGCCAGCAGTTTTGTTGGGACTAGCGGGAAGCAAGAGACCCAGTACTTC.

This clonotype was counted a few times. The rearrangement joins TRBV5-1 to TRBJ2-7; D might be TRBD1 or TRBD2, each matching 5 bases. Germline-derived CDR1 and CDR2 are SGHRS and YFSETQ. V was trimmed by 3 bases and J by 4 bases, leaving 14 bases between them. CDR3 size: 14 residues. The CDR3 sequence: CASSWGYDKYEQYF. The DNA for the CDR3 is TGCGCCAGCAGCTGGGGGTATGACAAGTACGAGCAGTACTTC.

This clonotype was seen ten or more times. V gene TRBV4-3 combines with J gene TRBJ2-1; 7 bases map to TRBD2. V lost 5 bases to trimming and J lost 3 bases; unmatched junction nucleotides: 7. The length of the CDR3 is 15 residues. CDR1 and CDR2 (germline): LGHNA, YSLEER. CDR3 nucleotides: TGCGCCAGCAGCACCGGGACTACCTACTACAATGAGCAGTTCTTC. Translation: CASSTGTTYYNEQFF.

In its sample, this clonotype was seen many times. The chain carries TRBV20-1 and TRBJ2-7; 10 nucleotides line up with TRBD2. CDR3 length: 14 amino acids. The germline CDR1 and CDR2 sequences are DFQATT and SNEGSKA (reference sequence). Trimming at V came to 6 bases and at J to 6 bases, leaving 11 bases not matched to a gene. CDR3 region: CSAPEAGGPSEQYF. In DNA form, the CDR3 reads TGCAGTGCCCCTGAAGCGGGAGGGCCTAGCGAGCAGTACTTC.

This clonotype was picked up many times. This chain connects TRBV7-2 to TRBJ1-1; the D gene is possibly TRBD1 (5 bases). The CDR3 sequence is 14 residues long. Germline V gene sequence: CDR1 SGHTA, CDR2 FQGNSA. V was clipped by 2 bases and J by 5 bases, with 12 bases between them. The CDR3 here is CASSLIPGETEAFF. DNA of the CDR3: TGTGCCAGCAGCTTAATTCCGGGGGAAACTGAAGCTTTCTTT.

The rearrangement joins TRBV7-3 to TRBJ2-3; 9 nucleotides line up with TRBD2. The CDR3 spans 17 residues. CDR1 and CDR2 from the germline V gene are SGHTA and FQGTGA. V shed 7 bases, J shed 3 bases, and the junction held 14 bases outside the gene matches. CDR3 coding DNA: TGTGCCAGCATTCCGATTCATAGCGGGAGCGGGACAGATACGCAGTATTTT. It is translated as CASIPIHSGSGTDTQYF.

This clonotype was counted many times. This chain links TRBV20-1 with TRBJ2-1, with 10 bases that match TRBD2. CDR1 and CDR2 (germline): DFQATT, SNEGSKA (reference sequence). CDR3 length: 15 amino acids. Losses at the gene ends were 3 bases for V and 8 bases for J; bases not matched to a gene: 10. The CDR3 region has the DNA TGCAGTGCTAGGTTGCCTAGCGGGAGTTTGTATGAGCAGTTCTTC. Amino acid sequence: CSARLPSGSLYEQFF.

This clonotype appeared a few times. The chain links TRBV14 to TRBJ2-3; 13 nucleotides match TRBD2. Germline CDR1 and CDR2: SGHDN and FVKESK. CDR3 length: 15 residues. With V trimmed by 1 base and J by 9 bases, 4 bases remained unmatched. The chain's CDR3 is CASSQGLAGGGTQYF. DNA for the CDR3: TGTGCCAGCAGCCAAGGACTAGCGGGAGGAGGAACGCAGTATTTT.

This clonotype was seen ten or more times. V is TRBV20-1 and J is TRBJ1-2; TRBD1 matches at 7 bases. Looked up from germline, CDR1 is DFQATT and CDR2 is SNEGSKA (reference sequence). The CDR3 sequence is 13 residues long. Losses at the gene ends were 6 bases for V and 6 bases for J; bases not matched to a gene: 10. CDR3 coding DNA: TGCAGTGCCAAGCGGGGACAGCGAGATGGCTACACCTTC. Its translation: CSAKRGQRDGYTF.

This clonotype was seen ten or more times. The chain is built from TRBV27 and TRBJ2-7, with D unresolved. Germline-derived CDR1 and CDR2 are MNHEY and SMNVEV (reference sequence). The CDR3 consists of 15 residues. V lost 4 bases and J lost 2, with 15 bases in between. CDR3 DNA: TGTGCCAGCAGTTGGAGTGAAACAGCCACCTACGAGCAGTACTTC. Amino acid sequence: CASSWSETATYEQYF.

This clonotype was counted many times. This chain joins TRBV28 and TRBJ1-6; TRBD1 agrees at 7 bases. The CDR3 covers 14 residues. Trimming removed 5 bases from V and 9 bases from J; junction bases left unmatched: 7. Germline CDR1 reads MDHEN; CDR2 reads SYDVKM. The CDR3 DNA is TGTGCCAGCAGTCAGGTGGCAGGGGGTTCACCCCTCCACTTT. It encodes CASSQVAGGSPLHF.

This clonotype was observed many times. The J gene is TRBJ2-7, the V gene TRBV5-6; TRBD2 aligns across 7 bases. From germline, CDR1 is SGHDT and CDR2 YYEEEE. The CDR3 spans 13 residues. The trim removed 4 bases at V and 4 bases at J, leaving 5 bases unmatched. The DNA for the CDR3 is TGTGCCAGCAGCGCCGGACTAGGTTACGAGCAGTACTTC. As protein: CASSAGLGYEQYF.

The gene calls are TRBV29-1 and TRBJ1-2, with D unclear. V shed 4 bases and J shed 1 base, with 10 bases lying between them. The germline V gene encodes CDR1 SQVTM and CDR2 ANQGSEA. This CDR3 is built from 13 residues. The CDR3 DNA follows: TGCAGCGTTGCGGCAGCTCTTAACTATGGCTACACCTTC. This sequence encodes CSVAAALNYGYTF.

This clonotype has just a few counts. The V call is TRBV4-3, the J call TRBJ2-7; TRBD2 might be the D (6 bases). Trimming cost V 4 bases and J 3 bases, with 19 bases left between them. This CDR3 has 16 amino acids. CDR1 is LGHNA, CDR2 YSLEER, per germline. The CDR3 DNA reads TGCGCCAGCAGCCGGCTGGGACTCTACACACTCTACGAGCAGTACTTC. Protein sequence: CASSRLGLYTLYEQYF.

This clonotype came up many times. V is TRBV7-6 and J is TRBJ1-3; D gene unclear. V was cut by 3 bases and J by 2 bases, with 17 bases left in between. This CDR3 region has 17 residues. From germline, CDR1 is SGHVS and CDR2 FNYEAQ. The CDR3 bases are TGTGCCAGCAGCTTTGGATCAAACCTGGGTCCTGGAAACACCATATATTTT. Translating it yields CASSFGSNLGPGNTIYF. Using reference TRBV7-6 and TRBJ1-3 for the parts outside the CDR3, the full variable domain is GAGVSQSPRYKVTKRGQDVALRCDPISGHVSLYWYRQALGQGPEFLTYFNYEAQQDKSGLPNDRFSAERPEGSISTLTIQRTEQRDSAMYRCASSFGSNLGPGNTIYFGEGSWLTVV.

This clonotype was detected many times. The V and J genes are TRBV29-1 and TRBJ2-5, with D unclear. This CDR3 has 11 residues. V lost 3 bases and J lost 6, with 8 bases in between. The germline CDR1 and CDR2 sequences are SQVTM and ANQGSEA. The CDR3 loop reads CSVELSQTQYF. In DNA, the CDR3 is TGCAGCGTTGAGTTGAGTCAGACCCAGTACTTC.

This clonotype has only a few counts. The chain has TRBV7-2 and TRBJ2-1; the match to TRBD1 covers 8 bases. Trimming at V came to 8 bases and at J to 6 bases, leaving 18 bases not matched to a gene. The CDR3 spans 17 residues. Looked up from germline, CDR1 is SGHTA and CDR2 is FQGNSA. In nucleotides, the CDR3 is TGTGCCAGCGCCGGCGGACAGGGCTTTTTGTGGGGCAATGAGCAGTTCTTC. It yields the protein CASAGGQGFLWGNEQFF.

The genes are TRBV4-2 and TRBJ1-5, with D possibly matching TRBD1 (6 bases). The CDR3 loop spans 16 amino acids. CDR1 is LGHNA, CDR2 YNFKEQ, per germline. With 0 bases removed from V and 1 base from J, the gap between germline ends came to 10 bases. The CDR3 DNA reads TGTGCCAGCAGCCAAGATACAGGGATGAGCAATCAGCCCCAGCATTTT. Protein sequence: CASSQDTGMSNQPQHF.